Following are 10 T cell receptor beta chains from one sample sequenced in a study of CD8 T cells in ankylosing spondylitis. TCRdb ran MiXCR on the 5' RACE reads and lists one entry per CDR3 protein. The sample holds around 280,000 distinct CDR3 sequences; 15% to 25% are singletons and the top ten take 7.8%. The sequenced sample consisted of blood, either unsorted or a sorted T cell fraction (not recorded which). Receptor source: a male donor with ankylosing spondylitis or in good health (not recorded which).

The chain recombines TRBV3-1 with TRBJ2-1; TRBD2 aligns across 9 bases. There are 17 residues in the CDR3. In germline, CDR1 is LGHDT, CDR2 YNNKEL (reference sequence). Unmatched junction bases numbered 14, after V lost 4 bases and J lost 7 bases. CDR3 residues: CASSPPGLANGMNEQFF. The CDR3 coding sequence is TGTGCCAGCAGCCCGCCGGGACTAGCAAATGGGATGAATGAGCAGTTCTTC.

This clonotype was recorded a few times. The CDR3 is CASSELGLAKNIQYF. The CDR3 DNA reads TGTGCCAGCAGTGAATTAGGGTTAGCCAAAAACATTCAGTACTTC. This rearrangement joins TRBV6-1 to TRBJ2-4, with D hard to call. The CDR3 covers 15 residues. The V gene's germline CDR1 is MNHNS and CDR2 SASEGT. The V end was cut by 2 bases, the J end by 0 bases, with 8 bases between.

The V call is TRBV5-1, the J call TRBJ2-1; 8 positions agree with TRBD1. This CDR3 is 20 amino acids long. Germline V gives CDR1 SGHRS, CDR2 YFSETQ. V was pared by 2 bases and J by 1 base, with 17 bases of the junction left unmatched. The CDR3 region is CASSLQGQGVGAASYNEQFF. The CDR3 DNA reads TGCGCCAGCAGCTTACAAGGACAGGGCGTAGGAGCGGCTTCCTACAATGAGCAGTTCTTC.

This clonotype was counted ten times or more. The chain joins TRBV20-1 to TRBJ1-4; no firm D call. Germline V gene sequence: CDR1 DFQATT, CDR2 SNEGSKA (reference sequence). V was clipped by 5 bases and J by 8 bases, with 9 bases between them. The CDR3 totals 11 residues. As DNA, the CDR3 is TGCAGTGCTCTTAGAGGGGAAAAACTGTTTTTT. It yields the protein CSALRGEKLFF.

The chain employs TRBV4-2 and TRBJ1-5; D remains ambiguous. Germline V lookup: CDR1 LGHNA, CDR2 YNFKEQ. The CDR3 contains 13 residues. Trimming cost V 2 bases and J 7 bases, with 9 bases left between them. Here the CDR3 DNA reads TGTGCCAGCAGCCAACCGGGTAGCCAGCCCCAGCATTTT. It specifies CASSQPGSQPQHF.

This clonotype was observed a handful of times. The chain carries TRBV20-1 and TRBJ2-7, with 9 bases matching TRBD2. Germline loops: CDR1 DFQATT, CDR2 SNEGSKA (reference sequence). The CDR3 totals 13 residues. V shed 2 bases, J shed 4 bases, and the junction held 3 bases outside the gene matches. The CDR3 here is CSARPTSGYEQYV. DNA for the CDR3: TGCAGTGCTAGACCGACTAGCGGATACGAGCAGTACGTC.

The chain couples TRBV12-5 to TRBJ2-1; 7 positions match TRBD1. This CDR3 is 15 amino acids long. Germline V CDR1 and CDR2: LGHNT, FRNRAP. Trimming removed 5 bases from V and 6 bases from J; junction bases left unmatched: 10. DNA for the CDR3: TGTGCTAGTGGTGCATCCGGGACAGCCCCCAATGAGCAGTTCTTC. It encodes CASGASGTAPNEQFF.

This chain joins TRBV11-2 and TRBJ2-5; D gene unclear. The CDR3 sequence is 14 residues long. In germline, CDR1 is SGHAT, CDR2 FQNNGV. V lost 5 bases and J lost 5, with 15 bases in between. DNA for the CDR3: TGTGCCAGCAGCCCAGCCGCCCTCGAGGAGACCCAGTACTTC. Translated, it gives CASSPAALEETQYF.

The table lists this clonotype with a few counts. This chain connects TRBV5-1 to TRBJ2-1; D might be TRBD1 or TRBD2, each matching 6 bases. The CDR3 extends over 15 amino acids. Trimming removed 3 bases at V and 9 bases at J, with 19 bases between. From germline, CDR1 is SGHRS and CDR2 YFSETQ. CDR3 DNA: TGCGCCAGCAGCTCCTATAGCGGTAAAGGGGGTGAGCAGTTCTTC. Translation: CASSSYSGKGGEQFF. The full variable domain, rest sourced from reference TRBV5-1 and TRBJ2-1, is KAGVTQTPRYLIKTRGQQVTLSCSPISGHRSVSWYQQTPGQGLQFLFEYFSETQRNKGNFPGRFSGRQFSNSRSEMNVSTLELGDSALYLCASSSYSGKGGEQFFGPGTRLTVL.

In this sample, this clonotype turned up a few times. The chain is built from TRBV5-1 and TRBJ1-6; D gene ambiguous. With 3 bases removed from V and 12 bases from J, the gap between germline ends came to 16 bases. Germline CDR1 reads SGHRS; CDR2 reads YFSETQ. This CDR3 contains 14 residues. Written as DNA, the CDR3 is TGCGCCAGCAGCTACGACGGCAGAATGGGACCCCTCCACTTT. It is translated as CASSYDGRMGPLHF.